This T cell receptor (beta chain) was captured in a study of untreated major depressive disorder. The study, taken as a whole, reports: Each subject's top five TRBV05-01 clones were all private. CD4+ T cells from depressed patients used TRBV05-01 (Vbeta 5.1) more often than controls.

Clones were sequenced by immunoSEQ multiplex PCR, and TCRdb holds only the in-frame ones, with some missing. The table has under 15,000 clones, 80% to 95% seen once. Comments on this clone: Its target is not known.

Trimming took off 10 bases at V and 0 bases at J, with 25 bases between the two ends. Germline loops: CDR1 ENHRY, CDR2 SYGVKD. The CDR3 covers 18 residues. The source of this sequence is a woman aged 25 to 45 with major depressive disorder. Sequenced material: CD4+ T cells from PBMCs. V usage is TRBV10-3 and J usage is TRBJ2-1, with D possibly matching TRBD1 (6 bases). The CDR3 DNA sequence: TGTGCCACCGATGCCGGGACAAGATTCTTCGGCTCCTACAATGAGCAGTTCTTC. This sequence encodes CATDAGTRFFGSYNEQFF.